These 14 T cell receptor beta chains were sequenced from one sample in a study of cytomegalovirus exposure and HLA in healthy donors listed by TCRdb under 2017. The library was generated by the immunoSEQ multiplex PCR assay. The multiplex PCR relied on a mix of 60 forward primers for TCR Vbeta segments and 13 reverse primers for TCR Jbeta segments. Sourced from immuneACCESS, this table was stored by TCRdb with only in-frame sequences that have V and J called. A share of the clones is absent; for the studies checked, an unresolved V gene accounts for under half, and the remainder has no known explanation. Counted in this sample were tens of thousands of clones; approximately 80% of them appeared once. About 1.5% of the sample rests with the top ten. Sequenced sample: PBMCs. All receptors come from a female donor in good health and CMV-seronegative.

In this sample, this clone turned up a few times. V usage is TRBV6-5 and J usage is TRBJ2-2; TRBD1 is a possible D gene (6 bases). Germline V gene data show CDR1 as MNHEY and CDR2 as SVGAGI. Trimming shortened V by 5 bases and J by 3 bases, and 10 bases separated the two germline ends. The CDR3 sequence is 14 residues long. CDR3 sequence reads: CASSGTGYTGELFF. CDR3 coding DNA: TGTGCCAGCAGTGGAACAGGGTACACCGGGGAGCTGTTTTTT.

CDR3 protein: CASRRRGGPNTEAFF. CDR3 DNA sequence: TGCGCCAGCAGACGACGGGGGGGACCGAACACTGAAGCTTTCTTT. The V gene is TRBV4-3, the J gene TRBJ1-1, with D possibly being TRBD1 (5 bases). V shed 6 bases and J shed 1 base, with 15 bases lying between them. This CDR3 is 15 amino acids long. The germline gives CDR1 LGHNA, CDR2 YSLEER.

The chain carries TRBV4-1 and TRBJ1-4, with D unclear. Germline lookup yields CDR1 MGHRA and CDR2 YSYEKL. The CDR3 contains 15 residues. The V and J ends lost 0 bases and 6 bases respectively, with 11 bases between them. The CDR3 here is CASSQESVLHEKLFF. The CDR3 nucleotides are TGCGCCAGCAGCCAAGAGTCCGTTCTTCATGAAAAACTGTTTTTT.

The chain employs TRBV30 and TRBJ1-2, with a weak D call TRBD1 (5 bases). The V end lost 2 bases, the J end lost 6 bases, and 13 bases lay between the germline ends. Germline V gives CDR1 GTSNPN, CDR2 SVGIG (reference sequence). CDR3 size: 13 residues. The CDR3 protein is CAWSWGRTNGYTF. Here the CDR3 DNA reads TGTGCCTGGAGTTGGGGCAGGACGAATGGCTACACCTTC.

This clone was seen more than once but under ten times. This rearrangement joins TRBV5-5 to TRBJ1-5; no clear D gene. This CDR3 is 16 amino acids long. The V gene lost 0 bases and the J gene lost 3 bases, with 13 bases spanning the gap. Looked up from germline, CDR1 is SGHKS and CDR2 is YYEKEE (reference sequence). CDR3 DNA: TGTGCCAGCAGCTTGGCAATTGGGCAGCCCAATCAGCCCCAGCATTTT. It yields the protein CASSLAIGQPNQPQHF.

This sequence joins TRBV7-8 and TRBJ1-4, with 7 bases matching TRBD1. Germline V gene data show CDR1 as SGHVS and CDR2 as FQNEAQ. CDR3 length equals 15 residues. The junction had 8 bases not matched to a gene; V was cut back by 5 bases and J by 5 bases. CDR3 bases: TGTGCCAGCAGCGCTGACAGGGCTGCGAATGAAAAACTGTTTTTT. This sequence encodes CASSADRAANEKLFF.

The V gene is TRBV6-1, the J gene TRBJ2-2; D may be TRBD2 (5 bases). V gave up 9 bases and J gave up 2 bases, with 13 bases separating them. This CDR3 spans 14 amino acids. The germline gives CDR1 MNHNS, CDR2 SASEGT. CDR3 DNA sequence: TGTGCCAGTGCTGGGAGTAGAAACACCGGGGAGCTGTTTTTT. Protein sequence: CASAGSRNTGELFF.

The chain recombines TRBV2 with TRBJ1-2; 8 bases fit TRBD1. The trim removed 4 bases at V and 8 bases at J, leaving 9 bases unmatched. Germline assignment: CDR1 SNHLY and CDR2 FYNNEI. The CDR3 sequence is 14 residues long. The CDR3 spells CASSVRQGARGYTF. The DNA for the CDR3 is TGTGCCAGCAGTGTCCGTCAGGGGGCGAGAGGCTACACCTTC.

CDR3: CASSESGGSYNEQFF. In DNA, the CDR3 is TGTGCCAGCAGTGAAAGCGGGGGCTCCTACAATGAGCAGTTCTTC. This chain connects TRBV6-4 to TRBJ2-1; TRBD2 agrees at 8 bases. Per the germline V gene, CDR1 is MRHNA and CDR2 is SNTAGT. The V gene end was trimmed by 3 bases and the J gene end by 0 bases; junction bases not matched to a gene: 1. The length of the CDR3 is 15 residues.

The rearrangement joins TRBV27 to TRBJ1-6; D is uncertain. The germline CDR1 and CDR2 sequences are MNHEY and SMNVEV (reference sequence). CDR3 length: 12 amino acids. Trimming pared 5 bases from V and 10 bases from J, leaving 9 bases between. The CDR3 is CASSRPESPLHF. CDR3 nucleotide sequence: TGTGCCAGCAGTCGCCCGGAGTCACCCCTCCACTTT.

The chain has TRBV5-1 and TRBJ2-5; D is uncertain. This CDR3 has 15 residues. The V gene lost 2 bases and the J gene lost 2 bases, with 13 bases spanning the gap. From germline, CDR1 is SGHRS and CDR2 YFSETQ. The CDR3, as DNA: TGCGCCAGCAGCTTATATACGAGTGGTCAAGAGACCCAGTACTTC. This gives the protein CASSLYTSGQETQYF. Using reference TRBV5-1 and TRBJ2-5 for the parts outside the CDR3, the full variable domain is KAGVTQTPRYLIKTRGQQVTLSCSPISGHRSVSWYQQTPGQGLQFLFEYFSETQRNKGNFPGRFSGRQFSNSRSEMNVSTLELGDSALYLCASSLYTSGQETQYFGPGTRLLVL.

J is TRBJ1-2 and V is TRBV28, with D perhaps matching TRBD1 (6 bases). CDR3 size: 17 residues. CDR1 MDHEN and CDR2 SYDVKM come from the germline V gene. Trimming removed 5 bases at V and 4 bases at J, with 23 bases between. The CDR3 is CASSTGIQPAYFYGYTF. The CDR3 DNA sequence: TGTGCCAGCAGTACAGGGATCCAACCGGCCTACTTCTATGGCTACACCTTC.

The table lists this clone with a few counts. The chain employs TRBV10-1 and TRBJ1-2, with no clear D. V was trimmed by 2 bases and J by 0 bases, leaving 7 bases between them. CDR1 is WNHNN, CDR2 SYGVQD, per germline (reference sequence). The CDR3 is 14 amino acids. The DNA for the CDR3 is TGCGCCAGCAGTGAGAGCGGGACTAACTATGGCTACACCTTC. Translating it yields CASSESGTNYGYTF.

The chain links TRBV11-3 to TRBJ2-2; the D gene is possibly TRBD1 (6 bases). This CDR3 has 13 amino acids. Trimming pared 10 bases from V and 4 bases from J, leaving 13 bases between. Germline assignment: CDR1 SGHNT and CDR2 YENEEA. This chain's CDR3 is CATRDTRTGELFF. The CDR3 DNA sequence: TGTGCCACCCGGGACACACGCACCGGGGAGCTGTTTTTT.